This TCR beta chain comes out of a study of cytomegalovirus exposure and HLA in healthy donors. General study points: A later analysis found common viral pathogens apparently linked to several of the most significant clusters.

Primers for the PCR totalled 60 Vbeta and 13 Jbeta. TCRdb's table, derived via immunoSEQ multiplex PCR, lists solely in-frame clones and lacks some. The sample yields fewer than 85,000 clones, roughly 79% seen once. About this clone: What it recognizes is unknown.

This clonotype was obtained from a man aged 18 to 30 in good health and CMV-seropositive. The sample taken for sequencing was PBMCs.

CDR3 sequence: CASSSYGTLGMEFF. CDR3 coding DNA: TGTGCCAGCAGTTCATACGGGACTCTCGGAATGGAGTTCTTC. The rearrangement links TRBV28 to TRBJ2-1; D is perhaps TRBD2 (6 bases). The CDR3 runs 14 residues. The V gene lost 4 bases and the J gene lost 14 bases, with 21 bases spanning the gap. The germline V gene encodes CDR1 MDHEN and CDR2 SYDVKM. Filled out from reference TRBV28 and TRBJ2-1, the complete variable domain reads DVKVTQSSRYLVKRTGEKVFLECVQDMDHENMFWYRQDPGLGLRLIYFSYDVKMKEKGDIPEGYSVSREKKERFSLILESASTNQTSMYLCASSSYGTLGMEFFGPGTRLTVL.